Listed here are 31 T cell receptor beta chains from one sample, sequenced in a study of human CD8 memory T cell subsets. UMI-labeled 5' RACE was used to make TCR beta libraries. TCRdb reprocessed the 5' RACE reads and keeps a single row for each CDR3 protein, giving no DNA. This repertoire comprises 15,000 to 20,000 distinct CDR3 sequences; its ten largest clones make up less than 5.5%. The specimen sequenced was CD8+ T cells from PBMCs. The receptors derive from a human donor in good health.

The CDR3 here is CASSSGTGINQPQHF. V and J are TRBV6-6 and TRBJ1-5; as DNA is missing, the TRBD1 call by TCRdb cannot be tested. The germline gives CDR1 MNHNY, CDR2 SVGAGI (reference sequence). This CDR3 region has 15 residues.

The CDR3 here is CASSFPAPSSGRVSTTDTQYF. The chain joins TRBV28 to TRBJ2-3; TCRdb gives TRBD2 as the D gene, but with no DNA this cannot be confirmed. The CDR3 is 21 amino acids. Germline-derived CDR1 and CDR2 are MDHEN and SYDVKM.

V and J are TRBV20-1 and TRBJ1-2; no DNA is available, so the TRBD1 call from TCRdb remains unchecked. The germline gives CDR1 DFQATT, CDR2 SNEGSKA (reference sequence). CDR3 length: 15 amino acids. The CDR3 sequence: CSARSIRDTSYGYTF.

The V and J genes are TRBV11-2 and TRBJ2-1; TCRdb proposes TRBD2, but this gene call is untestable without DNA. CDR1 and CDR2 (germline): SGHAT, FQNNGV. This CDR3 is 15 amino acids long. The CDR3 sequence is CASSYLAGGQGEQFF.

The gene calls are TRBV14 and TRBJ2-7. The germline CDR1 and CDR2 sequences are SGHDN and FVKESK. This CDR3 region has 11 residues. Here the CDR3 reads CASNQSHEQYF. The full variable domain, with the rest looked up from reference TRBV14 and TRBJ2-7, is EAGVTQFPSHSVIEKGQTVTLRCDPISGHDNLYWYRRVMGKEIKFLLHFVKESKQDESGMPNNRFLAERTGGTYSTLKVQPAELEDSGVYFCASNQSHEQYFGPGTRLTVT.

This chain joins TRBV5-1 and TRBJ1-2; TCRdb reports TRBD1, a call that lacks DNA to check it against. The CDR3 spans 15 residues. Germline CDR1 SGHRS, CDR2 YFSETQ. The CDR3 spells CASSLEPVGGDGYTF.

V gene TRBV24-1 combines with J gene TRBJ2-2; the TRBD1 assignment by TCRdb is unverifiable without DNA. Germline V lookup: CDR1 KGHDR, CDR2 SFDVKD. This CDR3 is 14 amino acids long. The CDR3 sequence is CATKATDNTGELFF.

The chain joins TRBV11-3 to TRBJ2-1. Germline lookup yields CDR1 SGHNT and CDR2 YENEEA. The CDR3 has 14 residues. CDR3 in amino acids: CASSLQGIYNEQFF. Looking up the rest from reference TRBV11-3 and TRBJ2-1 gives the full variable domain: EAGVVQSPRYKIIEKKQPVAFWCNPISGHNTLYWYLQNLGQGPELLIRYENEEAVDDSQLPKDRFSAERLKGVDSTLKIQPAELGDSAVYLCASSLQGIYNEQFFGPGTRLTVL.

The chain links TRBV7-9 to TRBJ2-1. The V gene's germline CDR1 is SEHNR and CDR2 FQNEAQ (reference sequence). The length of the CDR3 is 12 residues. CDR3 protein: CASSLDRSEQFF.

This chain uses TRBV7-9 with TRBJ1-3; TCRdb selects TRBD1, and the lack of DNA leaves this call unchecked. Germline assignment: CDR1 SEHNR and CDR2 FQNEAQ (reference sequence). The CDR3 has 16 residues. CDR3 residues: CASSLEGPSAGNTIYF.

This chain links TRBV7-6 with TRBJ2-1; TCRdb names TRBD2, which stays unverified in the absence of DNA. The CDR3 consists of 15 residues. Germline CDR1 SGHVS, CDR2 FNYEAQ. The CDR3 loop is CASSLESGGNNEQFF.

The chain carries TRBV7-9 and TRBJ2-1; TCRdb returns TRBD2, unconfirmable since there is no DNA. CDR1 and CDR2 from the germline V gene are SEHNR and FQNEAQ (reference sequence). This CDR3 contains 16 residues. This CDR3 reads CASSSKTSRDRNEQFF.

V and J are TRBV7-9 and TRBJ1-1. The CDR3 spans 12 residues. The germline gives CDR1 SEHNR, CDR2 FQNEAQ (reference sequence). The CDR3 protein is CASSFSGTEAFF.

This chain uses TRBV29-1 with TRBJ1-5; the D call from TCRdb, TRBD1, cannot be confirmed without DNA. The CDR3 loop spans 14 amino acids. The germline V gene has CDR1 SQVTM and CDR2 ANQGSEA. This chain's CDR3 is CSVLGTGSNQPQHF.

The chain links TRBV4-1 to TRBJ2-2; TCRdb designates TRBD1, a call that cannot be tested without DNA. There are 15 residues in the CDR3. Per the germline V gene, CDR1 is MGHRA and CDR2 is YSYEKL. The chain's CDR3 is CASSQGPGVSGELFF.

This clonotype is deemed medium-sized by its frequency. V and J are TRBV7-2 and TRBJ2-7; without DNA, the TCRdb call of TRBD1 cannot be checked. In germline, CDR1 is SGHTA, CDR2 FQGNSA. This CDR3 is built from 15 residues. CDR3 residues: CASSTGSGSSYEQYF.

The V and J genes are TRBV20-1 and TRBJ2-1. The CDR3 sequence is 15 residues long. Germline V CDR1 and CDR2: DFQATT, SNEGSKA (reference sequence). CDR3 sequence: CSAIQSTDPEDEQFF.

The chain is built from TRBV11-2 and TRBJ2-7; as DNA is missing, the TRBD1 call by TCRdb cannot be tested. The CDR3 runs 17 residues. Germline CDR1 is SGHAT and CDR2 is FQNNGV. This chain's CDR3 is CASSISMDRQVGDEQYF.

The rearrangement joins TRBV5-6 to TRBJ1-4; no DNA is available, so the TRBD1 call from TCRdb remains unchecked. The CDR3 is 15 residues long. Germline V gene sequence: CDR1 SGHDT, CDR2 YYEEEE. CDR3 amino acids: CASSLEDRGNEKLFF.

The chain links TRBV10-1 to TRBJ2-2; TCRdb's D call, TRBD1, is unchecked because there is no DNA. The CDR3 has 15 residues. Germline CDR1 and CDR2: WNHNN and SYGVQD (reference sequence). CDR3: CASSEQGAMTGELFF.

J is TRBJ2-1 and V is TRBV19. Germline assignment: CDR1 LNHDA and CDR2 SQIVND (reference sequence). CDR3 length: 11 amino acids. The CDR3 region is CASSARYEQFF.

This chain uses TRBV4-3 with TRBJ2-3. The CDR3 runs to 13 residues. In germline, CDR1 is LGHNA, CDR2 YSLEER. The chain's CDR3 is CASSREDLDTQYF.

V and J are TRBV2 and TRBJ2-7; with no DNA, the TCRdb D assignment of TRBD1 cannot be verified. The CDR3 covers 15 residues. Germline CDR1 SNHLY, CDR2 FYNNEI. The CDR3 spells CASRALTGASYEQYF.

The genes are TRBV19 and TRBJ1-5; TCRdb's D call of TRBD1 is untestable without DNA. CDR1 is LNHDA, CDR2 SQIVND, per germline (reference sequence). The CDR3 has 16 amino acids. CDR3: CASSIPPGHGNQPQHF.

The chain is built from TRBV18 and TRBJ2-7. Germline V lookup: CDR1 KGHSH, CDR2 LQKENI. The CDR3 has 13 amino acids. Here the CDR3 reads CASSPPVDYEQYF.

This chain uses TRBV12-3 or TRBV12-4 with TRBJ2-7; TCRdb lists TRBD1, though no DNA is available to test this call. This CDR3 has 13 residues. This CDR3 is CASRASGGYEQYF.

The J gene is TRBJ2-2, the V gene TRBV3-1; TCRdb proposes TRBD1, but this gene call is untestable without DNA. The V gene's germline CDR1 is LGHDT and CDR2 YNNKEL (reference sequence). This CDR3 contains 15 residues. The CDR3 is CASSQSRAGAGELFF.

The genes are TRBV5-1 and TRBJ1-2. CDR3 length: 13 residues. Germline CDR1 and CDR2: SGHRS and YFSETQ. The chain's CDR3 is CASSLDINYGYTF.

Its frequency marks this clonotype as medium-sized. This sequence joins TRBV13 and TRBJ2-7; TCRdb's D call of TRBD1 is untestable without DNA. Germline CDR1 PRHDT, CDR2 FYEKMQ (reference sequence). There are 16 residues in the CDR3. The CDR3 here is CASSGPWDRGTYEQYF.

The J gene is TRBJ1-4, the V gene TRBV25-1; TCRdb reports TRBD1, a call that lacks DNA to check it against. This CDR3 has 15 amino acids. Germline lookup yields CDR1 MGHDK and CDR2 SYGVNS. The CDR3 reads CASSEYKGAHEKLFF.

The genes are TRBV29-1 and TRBJ2-6. Per germline, CDR1 SQVTM and CDR2 ANQGSEA. CDR3 length: 16 amino acids. The CDR3: CSVEEYERSGANVLTF.